One T cell receptor (beta chain) is described in this entry. There were TCR beta CDR3 regions amplified from RNA transcripts. First-round RT-PCR targeting the TCR CDR3 was performed with the HTBI primer set. TCRdb independently ran MiXCR on the multiplex PCR reads; one entry per CDR3 protein. This table has over 500,000 distinct CDR3 sequences, 40% to 55% appearing once. This sample was taken from a study of T cells in Graves' hyperthyroidism and ophthalmopathy. CDR1 is DFQATT and CDR2 is SNEGSKA in the germline V gene (reference sequence). The CDR3 length is 12 residues. Trimming left V 1 base short and J 5 bases short, with 8 bases between.

The chain carries TRBV20-1 and TRBJ1-2, with D uncertain. Sequenced material: peripheral blood or thyroid tissue (not recorded which). The source is an adult woman with Graves' disease, either hyperthyroidism or ophthalmopathy (not recorded which). The CDR3 nucleotides are TGCAGTGCTAGAGGATTTAGTTATGGCTACACCTTC. Translated: CSARGFSYGYTF.